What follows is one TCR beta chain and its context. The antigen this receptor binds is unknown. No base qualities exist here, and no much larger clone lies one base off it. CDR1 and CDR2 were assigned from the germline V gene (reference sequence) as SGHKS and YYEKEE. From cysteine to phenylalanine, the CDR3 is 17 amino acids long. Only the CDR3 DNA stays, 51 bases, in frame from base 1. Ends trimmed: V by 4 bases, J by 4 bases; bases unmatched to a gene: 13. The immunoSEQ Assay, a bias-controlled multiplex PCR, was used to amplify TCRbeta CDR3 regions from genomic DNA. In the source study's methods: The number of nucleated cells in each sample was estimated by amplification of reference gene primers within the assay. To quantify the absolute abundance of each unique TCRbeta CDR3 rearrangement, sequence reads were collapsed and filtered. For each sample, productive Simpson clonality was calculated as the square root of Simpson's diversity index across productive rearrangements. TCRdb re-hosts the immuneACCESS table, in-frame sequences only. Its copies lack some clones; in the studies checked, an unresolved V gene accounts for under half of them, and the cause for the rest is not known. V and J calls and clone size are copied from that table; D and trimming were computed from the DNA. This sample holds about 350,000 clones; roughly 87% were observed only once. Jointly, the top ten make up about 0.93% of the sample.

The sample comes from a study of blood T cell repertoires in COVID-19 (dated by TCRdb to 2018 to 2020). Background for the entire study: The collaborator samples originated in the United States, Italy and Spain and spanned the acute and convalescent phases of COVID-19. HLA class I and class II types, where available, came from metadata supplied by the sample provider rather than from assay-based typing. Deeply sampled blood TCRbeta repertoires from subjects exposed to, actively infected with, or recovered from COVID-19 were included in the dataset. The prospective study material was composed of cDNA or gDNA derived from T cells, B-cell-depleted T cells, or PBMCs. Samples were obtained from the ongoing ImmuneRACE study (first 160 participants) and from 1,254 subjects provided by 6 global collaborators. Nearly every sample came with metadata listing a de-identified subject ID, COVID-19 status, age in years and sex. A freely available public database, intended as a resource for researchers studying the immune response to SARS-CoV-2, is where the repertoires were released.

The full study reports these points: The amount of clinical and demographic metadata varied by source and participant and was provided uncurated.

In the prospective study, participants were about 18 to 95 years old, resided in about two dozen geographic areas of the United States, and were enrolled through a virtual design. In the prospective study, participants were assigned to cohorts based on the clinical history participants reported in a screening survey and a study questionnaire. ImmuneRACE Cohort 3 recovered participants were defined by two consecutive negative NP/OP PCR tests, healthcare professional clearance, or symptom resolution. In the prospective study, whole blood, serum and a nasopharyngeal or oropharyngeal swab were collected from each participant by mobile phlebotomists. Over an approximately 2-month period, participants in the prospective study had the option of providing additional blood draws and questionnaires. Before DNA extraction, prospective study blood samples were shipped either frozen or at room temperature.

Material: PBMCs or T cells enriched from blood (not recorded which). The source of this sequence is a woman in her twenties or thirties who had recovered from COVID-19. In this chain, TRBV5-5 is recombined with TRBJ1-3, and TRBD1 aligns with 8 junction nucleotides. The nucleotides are TGTGCCAGCAGCCCCGGGACAGGACCCTCCCAGGGAAACACCATATATTTT. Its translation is CASSPGTGPSQGNTIYF.